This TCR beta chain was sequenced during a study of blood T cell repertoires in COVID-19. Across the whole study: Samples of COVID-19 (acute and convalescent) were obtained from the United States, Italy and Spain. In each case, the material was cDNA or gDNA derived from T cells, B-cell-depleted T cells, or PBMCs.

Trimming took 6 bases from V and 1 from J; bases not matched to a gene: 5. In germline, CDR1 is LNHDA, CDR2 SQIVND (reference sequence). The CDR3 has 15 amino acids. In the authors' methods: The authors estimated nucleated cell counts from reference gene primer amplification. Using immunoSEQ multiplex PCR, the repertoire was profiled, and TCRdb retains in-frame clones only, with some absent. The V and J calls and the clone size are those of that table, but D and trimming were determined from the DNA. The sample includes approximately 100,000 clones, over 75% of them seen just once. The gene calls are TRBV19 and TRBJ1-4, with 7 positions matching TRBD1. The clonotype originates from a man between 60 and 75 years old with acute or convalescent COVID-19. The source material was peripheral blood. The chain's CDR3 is CASRDRRKTNEKLFF. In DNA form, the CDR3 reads TGTGCCAGTAGGGACAGGCGGAAAACTAATGAAAAACTGTTTTTT.